This T cell receptor (beta chain) was captured in a study of blood T cell repertoires in COVID-19. On the study more broadly: Italy, Spain and the United States were the sources of the convalescent and acute COVID-19 samples.

This CDR3 contains 14 residues. With 4 bases removed from V and 6 bases from J, the gap between germline ends came to 15 bases. Germline-derived CDR1 and CDR2 are LNHDA and SQIVND (reference sequence). Participant reports of clinical history set cohort assignment. Per the original methods: The authors estimated nucleated cell counts from reference gene primer amplification. The repertoire was sequenced with immunoSEQ multiplex PCR; TCRdb's copy has only in-frame clones and lacks some. The DNA was the basis for D and trimming; V, J and clone size are from that table. Of 350,000 or so clones in the sample, about 90% are singletons; the top ten hold more than 1%.

The sequence derives from a woman aged 25-40 years who had recovered from COVID-19. V gene TRBV19 combines with J gene TRBJ1-1, with D uncertain. The sequencing input was PBMCs or T cells enriched from blood (not recorded which). DNA for the CDR3: TGTGCCAGTAGTAAAAGTCCGGAGGACGCTGAAGCTTTCTTT. It specifies CASSKSPEDAEAFF.